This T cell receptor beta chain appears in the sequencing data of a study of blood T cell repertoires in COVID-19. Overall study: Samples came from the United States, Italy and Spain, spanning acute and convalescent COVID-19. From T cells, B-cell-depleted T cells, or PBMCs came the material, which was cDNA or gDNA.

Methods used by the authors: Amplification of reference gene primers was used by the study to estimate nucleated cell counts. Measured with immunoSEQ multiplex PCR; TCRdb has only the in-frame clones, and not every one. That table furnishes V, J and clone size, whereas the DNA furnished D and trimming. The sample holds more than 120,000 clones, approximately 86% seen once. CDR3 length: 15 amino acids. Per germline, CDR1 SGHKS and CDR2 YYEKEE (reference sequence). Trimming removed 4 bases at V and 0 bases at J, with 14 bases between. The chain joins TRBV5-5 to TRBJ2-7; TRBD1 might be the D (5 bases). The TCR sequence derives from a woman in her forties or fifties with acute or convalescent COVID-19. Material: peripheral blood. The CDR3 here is CASSPLTQGSYEQYF. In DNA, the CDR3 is TGTGCCAGCAGCCCCCTGACCCAGGGCTCCTACGAGCAGTACTTC. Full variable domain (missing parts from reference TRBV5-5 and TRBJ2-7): DAGVTQSPTHLIKTRGQQVTLRCSPISGHKSVSWYQQVLGQGPQFIFQYYEKEERGRGNFPDRFSARQFPNYSSELNVNALLLGDSALYLCASSPLTQGSYEQYFGPGTRLTVT.